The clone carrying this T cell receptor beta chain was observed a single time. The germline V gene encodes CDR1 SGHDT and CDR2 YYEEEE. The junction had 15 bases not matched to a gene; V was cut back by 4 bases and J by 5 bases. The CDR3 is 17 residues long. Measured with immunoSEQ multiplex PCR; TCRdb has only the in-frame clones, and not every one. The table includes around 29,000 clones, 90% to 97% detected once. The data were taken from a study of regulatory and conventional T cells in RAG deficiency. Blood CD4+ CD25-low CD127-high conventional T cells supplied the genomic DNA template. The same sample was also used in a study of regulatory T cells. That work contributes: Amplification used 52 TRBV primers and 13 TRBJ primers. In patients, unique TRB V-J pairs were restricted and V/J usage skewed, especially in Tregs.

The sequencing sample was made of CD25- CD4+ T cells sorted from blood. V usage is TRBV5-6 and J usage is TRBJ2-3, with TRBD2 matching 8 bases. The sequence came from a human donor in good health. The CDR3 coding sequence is TGTGCCAGCAGCCAAAGTGGTACTAGCGGAATGATAGATACGCAGTATTTT. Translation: CASSQSGTSGMIDTQYF.